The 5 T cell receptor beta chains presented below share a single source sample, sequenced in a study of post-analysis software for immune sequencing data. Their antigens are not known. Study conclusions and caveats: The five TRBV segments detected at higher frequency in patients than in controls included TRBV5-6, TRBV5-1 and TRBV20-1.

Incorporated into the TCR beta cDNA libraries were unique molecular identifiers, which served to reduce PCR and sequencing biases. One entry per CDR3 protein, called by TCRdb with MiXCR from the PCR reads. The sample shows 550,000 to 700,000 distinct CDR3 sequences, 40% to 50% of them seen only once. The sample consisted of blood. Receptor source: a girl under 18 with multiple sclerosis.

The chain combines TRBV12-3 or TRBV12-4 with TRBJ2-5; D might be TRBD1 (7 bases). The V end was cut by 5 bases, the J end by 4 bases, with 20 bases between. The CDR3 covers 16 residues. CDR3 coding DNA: TGTGCCAGCAGTCCAACAGGAGGGGGCGCAAGAGAGACCCAGTACTTC. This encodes CASSPTGGGARETQYF.

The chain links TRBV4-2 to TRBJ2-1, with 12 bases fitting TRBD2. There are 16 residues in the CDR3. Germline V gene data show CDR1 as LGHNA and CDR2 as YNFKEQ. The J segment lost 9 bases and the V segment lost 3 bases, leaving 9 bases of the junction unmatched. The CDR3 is CASSQDDPSGGGEQFF. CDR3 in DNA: TGTGCCAGCAGCCAGGACGATCCTAGCGGGGGGGGTGAGCAGTTCTTC.

CDR3 nucleotides: TGCAGCGTCCGTACAGGGAACAATGAGCAGTACTTC. Translating gives CSVRTGNNEQYF. The chain links TRBV29-1 to TRBJ2-7; weak D call: TRBD1 (6 bases). V lost 6 bases and J lost 7, with 16 bases in between. This CDR3 spans 12 amino acids. CDR1 is SQVTM, CDR2 ANQGSEA, per germline.

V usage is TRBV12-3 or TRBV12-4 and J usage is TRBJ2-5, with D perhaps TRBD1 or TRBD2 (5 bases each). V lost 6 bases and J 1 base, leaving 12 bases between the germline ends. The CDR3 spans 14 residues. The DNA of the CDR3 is TGTGCCAGCAGGGATACGGGGCTCCAAGAGACCCAGTACTTC. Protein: CASRDTGLQETQYF.

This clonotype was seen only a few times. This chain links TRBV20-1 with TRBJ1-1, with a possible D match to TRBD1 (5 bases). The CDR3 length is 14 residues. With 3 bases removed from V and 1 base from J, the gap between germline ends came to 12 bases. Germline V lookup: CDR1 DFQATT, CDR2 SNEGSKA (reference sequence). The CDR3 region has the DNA TGCAGTGCTAGGCAGACAGTCCCGAACACTGAAGCTTTCTTT. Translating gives CSARQTVPNTEAFF.